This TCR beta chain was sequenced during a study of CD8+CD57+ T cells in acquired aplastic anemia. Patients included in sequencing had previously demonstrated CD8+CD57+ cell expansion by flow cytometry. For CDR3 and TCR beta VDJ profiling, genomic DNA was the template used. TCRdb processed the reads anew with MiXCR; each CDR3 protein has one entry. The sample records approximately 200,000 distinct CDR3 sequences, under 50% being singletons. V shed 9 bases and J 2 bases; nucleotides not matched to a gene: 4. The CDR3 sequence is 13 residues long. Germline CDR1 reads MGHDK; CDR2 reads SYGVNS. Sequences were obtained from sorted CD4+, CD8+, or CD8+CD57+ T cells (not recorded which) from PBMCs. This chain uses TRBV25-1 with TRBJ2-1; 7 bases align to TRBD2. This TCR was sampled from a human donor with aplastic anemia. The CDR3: CASTRGAYNEQFF. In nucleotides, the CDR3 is TGTGCCAGTACACGGGGGGCCTACAATGAGCAGTTCTTC. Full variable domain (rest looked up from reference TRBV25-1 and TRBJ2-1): EADIYQTPRYLVIGTGKKITLECSQTMGHDKMYWYQQDPGMELHLIHYSYGVNSTEKGDLSSESTVSRIRTEHFPLTLESARPSHTSQYLCASTRGAYNEQFFGPGTRLTVL.